This T cell receptor beta chain was profiled in a study of T cells expressing NK-cell markers. Study in general: Seropositivity for HCMV was found in most of the eight sequenced donors, with one seronegative. Study-wide findings and caveats: A few donors' CD3+CD56-NKG2C+ cells were dominated by the same clonotypes.

Comment on this clonotype: Antigen specificity is unknown.

TCRdb reprocessed the 5' RACE reads; each CDR3 protein has one entry and no DNA is given. The sample shows some 110,000 distinct CDR3 sequences, and less than 20% sits with its ten largest clones. The CDR3 spans 19 residues. Germline V gives CDR1 SQVTM, CDR2 ANQGSEA. This sequence joins TRBV29-1 and TRBJ2-1; TCRdb names TRBD1, which stays unverified in the absence of DNA. The sequencing input was blood T cells: a sorted CD56 or NKG2C T cell subset, CD4+ or CD8+ T cells, or bulk PBMC T cells (not recorded which). This clonotype originated in a woman aged 18 to 75 in good health. CDR3: CSVEDLMGGVPPSYNEQFF.